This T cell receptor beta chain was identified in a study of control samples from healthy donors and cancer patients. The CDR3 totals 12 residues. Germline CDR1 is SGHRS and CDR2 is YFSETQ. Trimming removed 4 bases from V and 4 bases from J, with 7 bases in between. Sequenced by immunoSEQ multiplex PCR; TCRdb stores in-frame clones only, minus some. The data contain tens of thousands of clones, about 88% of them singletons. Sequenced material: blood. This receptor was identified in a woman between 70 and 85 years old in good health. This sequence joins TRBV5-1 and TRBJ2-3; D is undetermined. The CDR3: CASSAESDTQYF. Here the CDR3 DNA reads TGCGCCAGCAGCGCCGAGTCAGATACGCAGTATTTT.